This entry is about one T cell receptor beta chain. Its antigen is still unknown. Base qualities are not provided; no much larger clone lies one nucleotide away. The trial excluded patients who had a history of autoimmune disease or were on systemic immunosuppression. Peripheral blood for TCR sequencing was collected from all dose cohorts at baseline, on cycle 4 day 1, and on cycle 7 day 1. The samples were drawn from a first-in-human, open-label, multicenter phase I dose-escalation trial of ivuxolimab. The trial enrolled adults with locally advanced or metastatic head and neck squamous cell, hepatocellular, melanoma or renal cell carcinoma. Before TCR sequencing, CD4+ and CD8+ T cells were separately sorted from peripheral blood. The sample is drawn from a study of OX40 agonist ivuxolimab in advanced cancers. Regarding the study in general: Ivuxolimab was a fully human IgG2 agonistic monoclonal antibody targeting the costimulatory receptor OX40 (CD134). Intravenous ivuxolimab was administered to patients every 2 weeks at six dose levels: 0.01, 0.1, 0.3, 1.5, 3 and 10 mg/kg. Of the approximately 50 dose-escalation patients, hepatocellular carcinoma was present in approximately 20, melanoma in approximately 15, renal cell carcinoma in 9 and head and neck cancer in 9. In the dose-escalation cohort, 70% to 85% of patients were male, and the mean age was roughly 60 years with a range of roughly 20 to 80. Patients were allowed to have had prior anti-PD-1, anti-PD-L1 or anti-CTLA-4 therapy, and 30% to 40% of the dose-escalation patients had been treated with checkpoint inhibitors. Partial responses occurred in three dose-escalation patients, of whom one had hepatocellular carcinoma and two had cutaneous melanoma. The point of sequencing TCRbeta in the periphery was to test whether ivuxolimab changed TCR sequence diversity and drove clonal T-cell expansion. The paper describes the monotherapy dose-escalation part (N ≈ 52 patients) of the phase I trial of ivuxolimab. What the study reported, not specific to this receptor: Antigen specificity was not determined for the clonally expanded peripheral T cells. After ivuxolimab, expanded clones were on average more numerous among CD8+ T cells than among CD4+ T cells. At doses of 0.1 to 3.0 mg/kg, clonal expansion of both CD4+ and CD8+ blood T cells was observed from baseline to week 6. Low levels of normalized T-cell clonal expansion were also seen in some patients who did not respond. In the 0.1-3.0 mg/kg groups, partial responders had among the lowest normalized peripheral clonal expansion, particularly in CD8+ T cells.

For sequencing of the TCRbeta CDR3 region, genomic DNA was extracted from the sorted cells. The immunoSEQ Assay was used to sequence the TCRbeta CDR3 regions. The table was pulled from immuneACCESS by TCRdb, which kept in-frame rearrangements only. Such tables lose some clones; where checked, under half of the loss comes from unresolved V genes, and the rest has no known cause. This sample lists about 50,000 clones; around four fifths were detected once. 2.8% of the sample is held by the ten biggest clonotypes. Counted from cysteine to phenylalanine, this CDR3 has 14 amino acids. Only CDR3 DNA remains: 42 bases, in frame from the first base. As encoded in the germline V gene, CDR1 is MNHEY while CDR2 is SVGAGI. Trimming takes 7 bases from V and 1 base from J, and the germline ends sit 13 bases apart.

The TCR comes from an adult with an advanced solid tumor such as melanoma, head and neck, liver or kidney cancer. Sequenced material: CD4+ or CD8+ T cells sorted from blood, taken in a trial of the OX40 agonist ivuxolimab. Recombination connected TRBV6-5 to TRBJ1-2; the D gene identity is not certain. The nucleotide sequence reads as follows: TGTGCCAGCAAACAACCTCTGGGTAACTATGGCTACACCTTC. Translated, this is CASKQPLGNYGYTF.